This T cell receptor (beta chain) was recorded in a study of Ad26.COV2.S vaccination and SARS-CoV-2 variants. Overall study context: The COV1001 Ad26.COV2.S trial arm included the donor.

The V gene's germline CDR1 is MNHEY and CDR2 SVGEGT. There are 14 residues in the CDR3. V dropped 3 bases and J dropped 3 bases, with 9 bases sitting between them. Treatment: 15 to 20 received Ad26.COV2.S at low or high dose, single or two shots; a few received placebo; per-sample allocation not given. Sampling happened 63 days after the first vaccine or placebo injection. On this clone itself: No antigen is known for it.

Overall study findings and caveats: Substantial breadth was reported for post-vaccination spike-specific CD8+ and CD4+ T cells.

The protocol was immunoSEQ multiplex PCR, while the TCRdb copy is restricted to in-frame clones and leaves out a portion. The table has 300,000 to 350,000 clones, approximately 90% seen once. Here the sequenced sample was peripheral blood, taken in a trial of Ad26.COV2.S vaccine versus placebo. This rearrangement joins TRBV6-2 or TRBV6-3 to TRBJ1-5; no clear D. This clonotype was obtained from a person aged 18-65 years who received the Ad26.COV2.S COVID-19 vaccine or a placebo. DNA of the CDR3: TGTGCCAGCAGTTATATCACGGACAATCAGCCCCAGCATTTT. Residues: CASSYITDNQPQHF.